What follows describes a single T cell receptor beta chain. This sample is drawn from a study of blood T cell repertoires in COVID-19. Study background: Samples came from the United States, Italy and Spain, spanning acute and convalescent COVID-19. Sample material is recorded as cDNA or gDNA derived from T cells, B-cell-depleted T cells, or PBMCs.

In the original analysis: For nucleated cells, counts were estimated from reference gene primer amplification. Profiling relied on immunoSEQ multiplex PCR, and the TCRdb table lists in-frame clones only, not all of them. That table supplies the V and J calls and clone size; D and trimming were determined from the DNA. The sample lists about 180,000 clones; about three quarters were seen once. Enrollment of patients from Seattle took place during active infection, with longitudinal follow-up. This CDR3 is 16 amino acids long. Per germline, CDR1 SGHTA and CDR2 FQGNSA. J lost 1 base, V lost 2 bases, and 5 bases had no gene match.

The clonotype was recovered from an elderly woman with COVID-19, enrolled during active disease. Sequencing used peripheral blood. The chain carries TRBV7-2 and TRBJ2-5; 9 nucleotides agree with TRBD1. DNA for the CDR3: TGTGCCAGCAGCTTATCTACGGGACAGGGCCAAGAGACCCAGTACTTC. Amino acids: CASSLSTGQGQETQYF.